This note documents a single T cell receptor beta chain sequence. Its target is not known. The data stem from a study of OX40 agonist ivuxolimab in advanced cancers. Study as a whole: Head and neck, renal cell, melanoma or hepatocellular carcinoma were the cancers that dose-escalation patients had. Three patients showed partial responses: one hepatocellular carcinoma and two cutaneous melanoma cases. Study observations and caveats: Clonal expansion was seen in CD4+ and CD8+ blood T cells by week 6 at 0.1 to 3.0 mg/kg. In the 0.1-3.0 mg/kg groups, partial responders showed among the lowest expansion.

From germline, CDR1 is GTSNPN and CDR2 SVGIG (reference sequence). The CDR3 is 14 residues long. Trimming at V came to 8 bases and at J to 4 bases, leaving 10 bases not matched to a gene. Assay: immunoSEQ multiplex PCR; the TCRdb copy retains only in-frame clones and omits some. Found here are 70,000 or so clones, nearly 90% of them singletons; the top ten hold roughly a tenth. The V and J genes are TRBV30 and TRBJ2-1; 8 bases line up with TRBD1. This receptor was obtained from an adult with an advanced solid tumor such as melanoma, head and neck, liver or kidney cancer. Here the sequenced sample was CD4+ or CD8+ T cells sorted from blood, taken in a trial of the OX40 agonist ivuxolimab. The CDR3 here is CAPTKDRVYNEQFF. In nucleotides, the CDR3 is TGTGCCCCCACCAAGGACAGGGTTTACAATGAGCAGTTCTTC.